Below, one TCR beta chain is given with its context. Antigen: not known. The data were taken from a study of shared clonotypes between healthy human individuals. Study information: The plates for each donor numbered three CD4 naive, three CD4 memory, two CD8 naive and one CD8 memory.

Sequenced by immunoSEQ multiplex PCR; TCRdb stores in-frame clones only, minus some. The sample carries under 850,000 clones, over 60% recorded once. CDR1 and CDR2 from the germline V gene are SGHVS and FQNEAQ. Trimming stripped 5 bases from V and 7 bases from J, with 10 bases between. The CDR3 consists of 12 residues. Overall study findings and caveats: Memory subsets had estimated richness that was generally smaller than that of naive subsets. With few donors, the genetic and exposure-history diversity represented was limited. Compared with clonotypes that all four donors shared, non-shared clonotypes had lower generation probabilities.

The material sequenced was memory CD4+ T cells sorted from blood. Subset denoted: CD45RA-negative fraction. This rearrangement joins TRBV7-8 to TRBJ2-3; D is undetermined. This sequence originates from a woman aged 25 to 45 in good health. As DNA, the CDR3 is TGTGCCAGCAGCCTTCCGAGAAATACGCAGTATTTT. Translating gives CASSLPRNTQYF.